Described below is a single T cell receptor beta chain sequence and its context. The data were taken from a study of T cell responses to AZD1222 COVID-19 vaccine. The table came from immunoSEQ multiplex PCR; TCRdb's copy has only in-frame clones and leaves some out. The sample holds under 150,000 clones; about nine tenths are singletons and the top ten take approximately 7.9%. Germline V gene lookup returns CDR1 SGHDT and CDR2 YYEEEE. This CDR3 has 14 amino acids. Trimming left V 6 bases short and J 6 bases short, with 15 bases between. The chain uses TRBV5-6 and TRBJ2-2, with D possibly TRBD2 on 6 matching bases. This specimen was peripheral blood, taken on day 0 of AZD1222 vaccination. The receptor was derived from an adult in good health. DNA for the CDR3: TGTGCCAGCACCCGACTAGTATCGCCCGGGGAGCTGTTTTTT. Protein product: CASTRLVSPGELFF.